This T cell receptor (beta chain) was documented in a study of CD8+ T cells in alopecia areata. Study-wide findings and caveats: With patients, TCR sharing proved less clear than in mice, a difference possibly related to HLA. Sequencing of scalp samples also includes resident alphabeta T cells from normal skin. Lesional scalp displayed greater clonality than normal scalp, most notably in alopecia totalis/universalis.

Trimming removed 8 bases at V and 8 bases at J, with 19 bases between. Germline CDR1 and CDR2: WNHNN and SYGVQD (reference sequence). This CDR3 region has 14 residues. RNA was extracted and reverse transcribed into cDNA as the sequencing template. Libraries were prepared by immunoSEQ multiplex PCR; TCRdb keeps only in-frame clonotypes and omits some of them. The sample records some 25,000 clones, 40% to 65% being singletons. Note on this clone: Its specificity is unknown.

This clonotype originated in a human donor with alopecia areata. The sample consisted of NKG2D-high CD8+ T cells sorted from blood. The chain employs TRBV10-1 and TRBJ2-1; the D call may be TRBD1 or TRBD2 (6 bases each). CDR3 region: CASGGGISVDEQFF. CDR3 DNA sequence: TGCGCCAGCGGAGGGGGAATTAGTGTCGATGAGCAGTTCTTC.